The subject of this entry is one T cell receptor beta chain. The protocol was immunoSEQ multiplex PCR, while the TCRdb copy is restricted to in-frame clones and leaves out a portion. The top ten hold roughly an eighth of the sample, which has about 81,000 clones, approximately 94% seen once. This entry belongs to a study of OX40 agonist ivuxolimab in advanced cancers. Germline lookup yields CDR1 PRHDT and CDR2 FYEKMQ (reference sequence). The CDR3 runs to 15 residues. The V end was cut by 4 bases, the J end by 5 bases, with 18 bases between. The clonotype comes from an adult with an advanced solid tumor such as melanoma, head and neck, liver or kidney cancer. The chain employs TRBV13 and TRBJ2-7; D is ambiguous. The source material was CD4+ or CD8+ T cells sorted from blood, sampled in a trial of the OX40 agonist ivuxolimab. Here the CDR3 DNA reads TGTGCCAGCAGCTCCGTCAGCTGGATGGGGAACGAGCAGTACTTC. This sequence encodes CASSSVSWMGNEQYF.